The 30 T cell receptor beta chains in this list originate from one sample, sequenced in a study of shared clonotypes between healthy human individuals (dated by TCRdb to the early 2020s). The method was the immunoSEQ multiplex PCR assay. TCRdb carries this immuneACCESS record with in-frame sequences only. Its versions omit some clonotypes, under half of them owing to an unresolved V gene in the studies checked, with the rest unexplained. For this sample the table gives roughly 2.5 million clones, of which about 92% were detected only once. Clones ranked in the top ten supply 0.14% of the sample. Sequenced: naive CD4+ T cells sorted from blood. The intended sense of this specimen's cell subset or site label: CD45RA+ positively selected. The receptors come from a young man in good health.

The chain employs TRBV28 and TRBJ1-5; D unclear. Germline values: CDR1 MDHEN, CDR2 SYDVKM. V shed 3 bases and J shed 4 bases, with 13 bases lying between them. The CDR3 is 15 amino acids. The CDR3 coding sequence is TGTGCCAGCAGTTTTTTAAGAGGGAGGAATCAGCCCCAGCATTTT. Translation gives CASSFLRGRNQPQHF.

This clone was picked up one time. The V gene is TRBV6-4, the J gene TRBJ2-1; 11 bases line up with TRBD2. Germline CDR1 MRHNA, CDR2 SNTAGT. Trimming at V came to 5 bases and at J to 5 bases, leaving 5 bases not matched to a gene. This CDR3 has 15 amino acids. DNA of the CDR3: TGTGCCAGCAGTTTAGCGGGGGGGCTTAACAATGAGCAGTTCTTC. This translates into CASSLAGGLNNEQFF.

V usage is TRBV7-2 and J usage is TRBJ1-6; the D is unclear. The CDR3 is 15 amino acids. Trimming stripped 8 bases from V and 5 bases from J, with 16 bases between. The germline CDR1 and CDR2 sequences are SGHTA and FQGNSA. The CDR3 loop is CASALEGPHNSPLHF. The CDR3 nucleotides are TGTGCCAGCGCCCTAGAGGGTCCCCATAATTCACCCCTCCACTTT.

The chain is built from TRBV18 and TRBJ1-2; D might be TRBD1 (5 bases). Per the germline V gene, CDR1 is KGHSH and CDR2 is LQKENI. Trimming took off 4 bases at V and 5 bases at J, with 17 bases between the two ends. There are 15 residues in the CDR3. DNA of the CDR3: TGTGCCAGCTCACGGGGGATAGAGGGCGTTTATGGCTACACCTTC. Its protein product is CASSRGIEGVYGYTF.

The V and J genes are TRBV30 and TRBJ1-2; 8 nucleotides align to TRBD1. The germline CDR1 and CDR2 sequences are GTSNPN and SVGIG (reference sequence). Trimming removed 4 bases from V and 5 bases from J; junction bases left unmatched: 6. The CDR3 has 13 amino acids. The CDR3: CAWTLGTGYGYTF. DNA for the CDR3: TGTGCCTGGACCCTTGGGACAGGTTATGGCTACACCTTC.

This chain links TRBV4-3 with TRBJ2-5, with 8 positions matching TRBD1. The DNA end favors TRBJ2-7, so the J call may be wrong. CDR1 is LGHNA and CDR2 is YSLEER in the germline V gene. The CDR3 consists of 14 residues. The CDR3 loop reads CASSQKDRASEQYF. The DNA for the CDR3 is TGCGCCAGCAGCCAAAAGGACAGGGCTAGCGAGCAGTACTTC.

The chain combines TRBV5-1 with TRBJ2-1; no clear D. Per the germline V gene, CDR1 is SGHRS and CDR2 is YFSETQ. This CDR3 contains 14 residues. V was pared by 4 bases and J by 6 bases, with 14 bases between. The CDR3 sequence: CASSLGSMSNEQFF. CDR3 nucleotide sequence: TGCGCCAGCAGCCTGGGATCCATGTCCAATGAGCAGTTCTTC.

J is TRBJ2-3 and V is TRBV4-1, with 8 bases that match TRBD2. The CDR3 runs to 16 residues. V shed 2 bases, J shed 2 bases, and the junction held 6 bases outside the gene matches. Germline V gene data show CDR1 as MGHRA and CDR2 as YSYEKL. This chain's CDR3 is CASSQLIAGTTDTQYF. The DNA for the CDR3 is TGCGCCAGCAGCCAACTCATAGCGGGGACCACAGATACGCAGTATTTT.

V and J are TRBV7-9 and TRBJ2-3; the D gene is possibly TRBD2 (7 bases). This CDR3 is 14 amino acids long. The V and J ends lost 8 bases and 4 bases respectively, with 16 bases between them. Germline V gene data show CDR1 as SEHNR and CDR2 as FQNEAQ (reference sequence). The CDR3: CASPRAGAPDTQYF. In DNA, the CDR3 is TGTGCCAGCCCCCGGGCGGGGGCCCCAGATACGCAGTATTTT.

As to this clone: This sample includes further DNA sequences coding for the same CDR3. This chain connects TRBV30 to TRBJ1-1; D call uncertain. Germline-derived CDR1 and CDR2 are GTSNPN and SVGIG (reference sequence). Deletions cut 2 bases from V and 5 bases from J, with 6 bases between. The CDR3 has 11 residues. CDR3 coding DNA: TGTGCCTGGAGTCCTCAGACTGAAGCTTTCTTT. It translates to CAWSPQTEAFF.

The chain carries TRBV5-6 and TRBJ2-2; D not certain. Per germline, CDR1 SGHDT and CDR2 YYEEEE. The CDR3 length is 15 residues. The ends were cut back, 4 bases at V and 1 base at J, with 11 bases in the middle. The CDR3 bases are TGTGCCAGCAGCGGGCCTAGAATGAACACCGGGGAGCTGTTTTTT. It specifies CASSGPRMNTGELFF.

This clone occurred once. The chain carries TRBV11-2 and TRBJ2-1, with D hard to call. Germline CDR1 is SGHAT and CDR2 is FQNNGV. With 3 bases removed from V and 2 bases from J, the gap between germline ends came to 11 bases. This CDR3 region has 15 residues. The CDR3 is CASSLSPMTYNEQFF. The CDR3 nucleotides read TGTGCCAGCAGCTTGAGCCCAATGACCTACAATGAGCAGTTCTTC.

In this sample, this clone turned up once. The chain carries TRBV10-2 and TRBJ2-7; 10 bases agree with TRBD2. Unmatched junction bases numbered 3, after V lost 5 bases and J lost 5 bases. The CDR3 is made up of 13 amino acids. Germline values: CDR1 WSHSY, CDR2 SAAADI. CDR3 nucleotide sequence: TGCGCCAGCAGTCGAGCGGGGGGGAACGAGCAGTACTTC. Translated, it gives CASSRAGGNEQYF.

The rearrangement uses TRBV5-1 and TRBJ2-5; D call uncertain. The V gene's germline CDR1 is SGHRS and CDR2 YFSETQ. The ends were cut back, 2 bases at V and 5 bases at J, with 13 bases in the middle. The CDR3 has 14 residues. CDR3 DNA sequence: TGCGCCAGCAGCTTCGCAGGTACGGAGGAGACCCAGTACTTC. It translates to CASSFAGTEETQYF.

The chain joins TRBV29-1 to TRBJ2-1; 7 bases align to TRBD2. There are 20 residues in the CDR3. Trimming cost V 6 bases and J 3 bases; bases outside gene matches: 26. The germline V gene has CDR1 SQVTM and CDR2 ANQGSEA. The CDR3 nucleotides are TGCAGCGTAGAGGTCCCAGGGCGGAGACCAAAGACTAGCCTCTACAATGAGCAGTTCTTC. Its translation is CSVEVPGRRPKTSLYNEQFF.

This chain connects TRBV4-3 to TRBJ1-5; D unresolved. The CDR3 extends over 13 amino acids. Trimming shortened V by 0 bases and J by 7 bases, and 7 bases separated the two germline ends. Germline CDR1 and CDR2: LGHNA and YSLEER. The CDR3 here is CASSQDRRQPQHF. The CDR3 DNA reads TGCGCCAGCAGCCAAGATCGTCGGCAGCCCCAGCATTTT.

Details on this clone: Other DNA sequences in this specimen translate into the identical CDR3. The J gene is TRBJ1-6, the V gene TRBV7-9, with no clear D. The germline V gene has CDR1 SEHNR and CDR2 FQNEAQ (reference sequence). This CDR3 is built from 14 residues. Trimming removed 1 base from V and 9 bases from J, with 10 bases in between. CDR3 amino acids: CASSLEGLGSPLHF. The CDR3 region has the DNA TGTGCCAGCAGCTTAGAAGGCCTTGGTTCACCCCTCCACTTT.

The CDR3 DNA follows: TGTGCCAGCAGCTTAGCGTCAGGGTCTCTGGAAGCTTTCTTT. It translates to CASSLASGSLEAFF. The chain is built from TRBV7-2 and TRBJ1-1; perhaps TRBD1 as D (5 bases). The germline gives CDR1 SGHTA, CDR2 FQGNSA. The CDR3 totals 14 residues. With 0 bases removed from V and 8 bases from J, the gap between germline ends came to 13 bases.

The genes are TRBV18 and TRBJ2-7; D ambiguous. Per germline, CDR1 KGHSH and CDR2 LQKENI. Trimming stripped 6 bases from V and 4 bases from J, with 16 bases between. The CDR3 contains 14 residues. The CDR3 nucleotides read TGTGCCAGCTCGCCCTACAATACAAATTACGAGCAGTACTTC. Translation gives CASSPYNTNYEQYF.

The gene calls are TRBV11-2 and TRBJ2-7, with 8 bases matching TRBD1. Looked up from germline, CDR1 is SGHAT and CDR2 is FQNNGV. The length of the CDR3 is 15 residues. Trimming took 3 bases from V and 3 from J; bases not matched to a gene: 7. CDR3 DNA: TGTGCCAGCAGCTTCACCGGGACAGGCCTCTACGAGCAGTACTTC. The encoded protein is CASSFTGTGLYEQYF. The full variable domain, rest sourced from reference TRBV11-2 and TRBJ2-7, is EAGVAQSPRYKIIEKRQSVAFWCNPISGHATLYWYQQILGQGPKLLIQFQNNGVVDDSQLPKDRFSAERLKGVDSTLKIQPAKLEDSAVYLCASSFTGTGLYEQYFGPGTRLTVT.

In DNA, the CDR3 is TGTGCCAGCAGCTTTTTAGCGGGAGGCCATGAGCAGTTCTTC. It yields the protein CASSFLAGGHEQFF. This chain links TRBV11-2 with TRBJ2-1, with 10 nucleotides matching TRBD2. CDR1 and CDR2 from the germline V gene are SGHAT and FQNNGV. Germline trimming cut 3 bases from V and 8 bases from J; bases unmatched to any gene: 4. The CDR3 is 14 residues long.

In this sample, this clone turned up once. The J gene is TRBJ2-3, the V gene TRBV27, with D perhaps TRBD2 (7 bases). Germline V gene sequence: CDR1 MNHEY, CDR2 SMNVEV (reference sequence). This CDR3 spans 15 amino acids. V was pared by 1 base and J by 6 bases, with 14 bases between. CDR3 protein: CASSLWGGASDTQYF. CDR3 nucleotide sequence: TGTGCCAGCAGTTTATGGGGGGGGGCCTCGGATACGCAGTATTTT.

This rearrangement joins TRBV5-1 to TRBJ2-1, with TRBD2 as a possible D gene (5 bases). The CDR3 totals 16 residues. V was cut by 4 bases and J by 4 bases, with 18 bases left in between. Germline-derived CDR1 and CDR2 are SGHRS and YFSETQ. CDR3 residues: CASSTLLGRGYNEQFF. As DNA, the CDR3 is TGCGCCAGCAGCACGTTACTAGGGCGCGGATACAATGAGCAGTTCTTC.

CDR3 sequence: CASSEPEWGNSYNEQFF. The CDR3 DNA reads as TGTGCCAGCAGCGAACCCGAGTGGGGGAATTCCTACAATGAGCAGTTCTTC. The chain joins TRBV25-1 to TRBJ2-1; either TRBD1 or TRBD2 may supply D (5 bases each). Trimming shortened V by 6 bases and J by 1 base, and 19 bases separated the two germline ends. The CDR3 contains 17 residues. Germline V gene lookup returns CDR1 MGHDK and CDR2 SYGVNS.

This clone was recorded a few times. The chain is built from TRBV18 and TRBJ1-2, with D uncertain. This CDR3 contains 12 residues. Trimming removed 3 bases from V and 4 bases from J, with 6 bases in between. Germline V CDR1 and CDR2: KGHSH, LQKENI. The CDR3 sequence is CASSPYSYGYTF. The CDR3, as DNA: TGTGCCAGCTCACCCTACAGCTATGGCTACACCTTC.

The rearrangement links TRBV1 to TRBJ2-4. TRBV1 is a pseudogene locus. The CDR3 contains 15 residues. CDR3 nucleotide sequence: TGCACCAGCAGCCAAGCACCCCTTCCCAAAAACATTCAGTACTTC. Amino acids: CTSSQAPLPKNIQYF.

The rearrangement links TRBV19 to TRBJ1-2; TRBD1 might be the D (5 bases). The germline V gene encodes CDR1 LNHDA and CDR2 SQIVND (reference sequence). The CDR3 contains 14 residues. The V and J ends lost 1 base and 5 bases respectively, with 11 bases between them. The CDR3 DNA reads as TGTGCCAGTAGTATAGGTCCCGAGGGGTATGGCTACACCTTC. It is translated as CASSIGPEGYGYTF.

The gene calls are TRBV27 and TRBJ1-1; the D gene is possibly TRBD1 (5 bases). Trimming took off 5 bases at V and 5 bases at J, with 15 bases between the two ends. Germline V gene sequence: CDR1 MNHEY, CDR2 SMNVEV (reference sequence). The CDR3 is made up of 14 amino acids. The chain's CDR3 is CASSPGAWVTEAFF. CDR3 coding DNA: TGTGCCAGCAGTCCCGGGGCATGGGTTACTGAAGCTTTCTTT.

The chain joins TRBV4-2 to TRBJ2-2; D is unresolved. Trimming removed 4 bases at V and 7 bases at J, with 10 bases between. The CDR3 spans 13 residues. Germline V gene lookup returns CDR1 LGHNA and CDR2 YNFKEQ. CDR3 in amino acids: CASSPLSFGELFF. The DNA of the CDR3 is TGTGCCAGCAGCCCCCTATCTTTCGGGGAGCTGTTTTTT.

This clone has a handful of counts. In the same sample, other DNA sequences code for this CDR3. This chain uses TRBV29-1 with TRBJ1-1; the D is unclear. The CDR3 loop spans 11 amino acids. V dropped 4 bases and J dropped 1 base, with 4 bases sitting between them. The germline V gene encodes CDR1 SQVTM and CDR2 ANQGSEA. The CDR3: CSVVKNTEAFF. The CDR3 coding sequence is TGCAGCGTTGTCAAGAACACTGAAGCTTTCTTT.